One and the same sample provided the 30 T cell receptor beta chains below, sequenced in a study of radiotherapy plus CTLA-4 blockade in lung cancer. Data came from immunoSEQ multiplex PCR; TCRdb stores just in-frame clones and leaves some out. The table has about 54,000 clones, approximately 79% seen once. Here the sequenced sample was peripheral blood, taken from a patient treated with radiotherapy plus ipilimumab. The receptors were sampled from a human donor with non-small cell lung cancer who had a partial response to radiotherapy plus ipilimumab.

J is TRBJ2-7 and V is TRBV5-5; unclear D gene. Germline V gene sequence: CDR1 SGHKS, CDR2 YYEKEE (reference sequence). This CDR3 is built from 13 residues. V gave up 4 bases and J gave up 5 bases, with 13 bases separating them. CDR3 sequence: CASSPINGNEQYF. Here the CDR3 DNA reads TGTGCCAGCAGCCCTATCAACGGTAACGAGCAGTACTTC.

This chain links TRBV5-6 with TRBJ2-3, with 8 bases identical to TRBD1. The germline gives CDR1 SGHDT, CDR2 YYEEEE. J was trimmed by 1 base and V by 4 bases; bases with no gene match: 11. CDR3 size: 17 residues. CDR3 region: CASSLSTGARGTDTQYF. The CDR3 nucleotides are TGTGCCAGCAGCCTTTCGACAGGGGCGAGGGGCACAGATACGCAGTATTTT.

The V and J genes are TRBV18 and TRBJ2-5, with 8 bases that match TRBD1. V lost 6 bases, J lost 2 bases, and 5 bases stayed unmatched. Germline V CDR1 and CDR2: KGHSH, LQKENI. CDR3 size: 14 residues. The CDR3 DNA follows: TGTGCCAGCTCGCGGACAGGGACGCAAGAGACCCAGTACTTC. Its translation: CASSRTGTQETQYF.

V usage is TRBV10-1 and J usage is TRBJ2-7; 8 nucleotides agree with TRBD2. The CDR3 covers 16 residues. Trimming took 10 bases from V and 3 from J; bases not matched to a gene: 17. Germline CDR1 WNHNN, CDR2 SYGVQD (reference sequence). This CDR3 reads CATGRGGSGGLYEQYF. The CDR3 DNA follows: TGCGCCACCGGGAGGGGAGGGTCCGGCGGGCTCTACGAGCAGTACTTC.

This chain joins TRBV18 and TRBJ2-3; no clear D. The germline CDR1 and CDR2 sequences are KGHSH and LQKENI. The CDR3 has 17 residues. V lost 3 bases and J 0 bases, leaving 16 bases between the germline ends. As DNA, the CDR3 is TGTGCCAGCTCACCTGACACGGCCGGCCTTAGCACAGATACGCAGTATTTT. Translated, it gives CASSPDTAGLSTDTQYF.

This clone was seen a handful of times. CDR3 DNA sequence: TGCGCCAGCAGCCCCTGGGGAGGGCTTGGCTACACCTTC. This codes for CASSPWGGLGYTF. The chain links TRBV5-1 to TRBJ1-2; D is uncertain. Germline V gene data show CDR1 as SGHRS and CDR2 as YFSETQ. The CDR3 has 13 residues. The V and J ends lost 4 bases and 7 bases respectively, with 14 bases between them.

The gene calls are TRBV27 and TRBJ2-5; 10 bases map to TRBD1. Germline assignment: CDR1 MNHEY and CDR2 SMNVEV (reference sequence). After removal of 10 bases from V and 2 bases from J, the junction contained 25 bases not matched to a gene. The CDR3 extends over 20 amino acids. DNA of the CDR3: TGTGCCACCTCCACAACTAGTTATGCTCTCGGGACAGGGGTTCAAGAGACCCAGTACTTC. Its protein product is CATSTTSYALGTGVQETQYF.

The chain combines TRBV19 with TRBJ2-2; 10 nucleotides agree with TRBD2. The trim removed 5 bases at V and 0 bases at J, leaving 9 bases unmatched. CDR1 is LNHDA and CDR2 is SQIVND in the germline V gene (reference sequence). The CDR3 loop spans 18 amino acids. The CDR3 protein is CASSVRVAGGANTGELFF. CDR3 DNA: TGTGCCAGTAGTGTTCGGGTAGCGGGGGGTGCGAACACCGGGGAGCTGTTTTTT.

The V call is TRBV2, the J call TRBJ1-2, with 9 bases fitting TRBD1. With 5 bases clipped from V and 2 bases from J, the junction kept 6 bases outside the gene matches. CDR1 SNHLY and CDR2 FYNNEI come from the germline V gene. This CDR3 has 15 amino acids. CDR3 residues: CASSSGQGLNYGYTF. The CDR3 nucleotides are TGTGCCAGCAGTTCCGGACAGGGGCTAAACTATGGCTACACCTTC. Full variable domain (remainder filled in from reference TRBV2 and TRBJ1-2): EPEVTQTPSHQVTQMGQEVILRCVPISNHLYFYWYRQILGQKVEFLVSFYNNEISEKSEIFDDQFSVERPDGSNFTLKIRSTKLEDSAMYFCASSSGQGLNYGYTFGSGTRLTVV.

The chain carries TRBV28 and TRBJ2-2; 13 bases align to TRBD2. The J segment lost 1 base and the V segment lost 7 bases, leaving 6 bases of the junction unmatched. This CDR3 is built from 17 residues. CDR1 is MDHEN and CDR2 is SYDVKM in the germline V gene. This CDR3 reads CASTLLAGGRNTGELFF. The CDR3 bases are TGTGCCAGCACGTTACTAGCGGGGGGGAGGAACACCGGGGAGCTGTTTTTT.

This chain links TRBV5-1 with TRBJ2-3; the match to TRBD2 covers 11 bases. Germline V gives CDR1 SGHRS, CDR2 YFSETQ. Unmatched junction bases numbered 14, after V lost 0 bases and J lost 2 bases. The CDR3 is 20 amino acids. CDR3 region: CASSLDSLAGGTYNTDTQYF. DNA of the CDR3: TGCGCCAGCAGCTTGGATAGCCTAGCGGGGGGAACCTATAACACAGATACGCAGTATTTT.

This sequence joins TRBV5-1 and TRBJ2-5, with TRBD1 matching over 7 bases. V was pared by 3 bases and J by 1 base, with 9 bases of the junction left unmatched. There are 16 residues in the CDR3. The germline CDR1 and CDR2 sequences are SGHRS and YFSETQ. The CDR3 DNA follows: TGCGCCAGCAGCTGGGCAGGACAGGAACTCCAAGAGACCCAGTACTTC. Translated, it gives CASSWAGQELQETQYF.

Note on this clone: Different DNA sequences within this sample yield the same CDR3. This chain links TRBV9 with TRBJ2-7; D uncertain. Germline V gene sequence: CDR1 SGDLS, CDR2 YYNGEE. Trimming cost V 0 bases and J 1 base, with 5 bases left between them. The CDR3 spans 13 residues. CDR3 nucleotide sequence: TGTGCCAGCAGCGTAGATAGTTCCTACGAGCAGTACTTC. It yields the protein CASSVDSSYEQYF.

This clone was recorded only once. The gene calls are TRBV14 and TRBJ2-7, with D maybe TRBD1 (5 bases). Between the trimmed V and J ends, which lost 6 bases and 5 bases, there was a span of 14 bases. The germline V gene encodes CDR1 SGHDN and CDR2 FVKESK. The CDR3 length is 13 residues. CDR3 bases: TGTGCCAGCAGACCAACAGGTTTCAACGAGCAGTACTTC. Protein sequence: CASRPTGFNEQYF.

This clone was recorded a few times. The chain couples TRBV7-2 to TRBJ2-7; D is ambiguous. Trimming stripped 2 bases from V and 2 bases from J, with 4 bases between. The CDR3 length is 12 residues. Germline CDR1 SGHTA, CDR2 FQGNSA. The DNA of the CDR3 is TGTGCCAGCAGCTTATCCACCTACGAGCAGTACTTC. Protein product: CASSLSTYEQYF.

This chain connects TRBV6-5 to TRBJ1-6, with 9 bases aligning to TRBD1. Germline V gives CDR1 MNHEY, CDR2 SVGAGI. Unmatched junction bases numbered 4, after V lost 0 bases and J lost 13 bases. The CDR3 is 14 amino acids. CDR3 DNA: TGTGCCAGCAGTTACTCGGGACAGGGTATCCCCCTCCACTTT. This sequence encodes CASSYSGQGIPLHF.

This clone appeared a single time. This chain connects TRBV28 to TRBJ1-2; TRBD1 matches 8 bases. The CDR3 contains 17 residues. V lost 9 bases, J lost 4 bases, and 19 bases stayed unmatched. From germline, CDR1 is MDHEN and CDR2 SYDVKM. CDR3: CASLGTSTGGIFYGYTF. CDR3 coding DNA: TGTGCCAGTTTAGGCACCTCCACAGGGGGTATATTCTATGGCTACACCTTC.

V and J are TRBV5-1 and TRBJ1-5; D may be TRBD1 (5 bases). The V end was cut by 0 bases, the J end by 6 bases, with 13 bases between. In germline, CDR1 is SGHRS, CDR2 YFSETQ. There are 15 residues in the CDR3. The CDR3 loop is CASSLAGETIQPQHF. Here the CDR3 DNA reads TGCGCCAGCAGCTTGGCGGGGGAGACAATTCAGCCCCAGCATTTT.

This clone was seen more than once but under ten times. The chain links TRBV11-3 to TRBJ2-7; possibly TRBD1 for D (5 bases). Germline assignment: CDR1 SGHNT and CDR2 YENEEA. The CDR3 runs to 15 residues. Trimming took 1 base from V and 2 from J, leaving 12 bases between them. CDR3 bases: TGTGCCAGCAGCTTAGTAATCGACAGAGCCTACGAGCAGTACTTC. This encodes CASSLVIDRAYEQYF.

This chain uses TRBV18 with TRBJ1-4, with 9 bases lining up with TRBD1. V was pared by 0 bases and J by 8 bases, with 4 bases of the junction left unmatched. From germline, CDR1 is KGHSH and CDR2 LQKENI. This CDR3 spans 15 amino acids. CDR3 region: CASSPPGQGSEKLFF. The CDR3 coding sequence is TGTGCCAGCTCACCACCGGGACAGGGTTCGGAAAAACTGTTTTTT.

V usage is TRBV7-6 and J usage is TRBJ1-1; D unclear. This CDR3 has 13 amino acids. The germline V gene encodes CDR1 SGHVS and CDR2 FNYEAQ. The V end lost 1 base, the J end lost 5 bases, and 8 bases lay between the germline ends. This CDR3 reads CASSLERGTEAFF. CDR3 bases: TGTGCCAGCAGCTTAGAGCGGGGTACTGAAGCTTTCTTT.

V gene TRBV19 combines with J gene TRBJ2-6; D unresolved. V was cut by 5 bases and J by 0 bases, with 8 bases left in between. The CDR3 contains 15 residues. The V gene's germline CDR1 is LNHDA and CDR2 SQIVND (reference sequence). This CDR3 reads CASSRALSGANVLTF. The DNA for the CDR3 is TGTGCCAGTAGTCGCGCCCTCTCTGGGGCCAACGTCCTGACTTTC.

This clone was found a few times. The genes are TRBV5-4 and TRBJ1-1; D perhaps matches TRBD1 (6 bases). The V gene's germline CDR1 is SGHNT and CDR2 YYREEE (reference sequence). The CDR3 runs to 13 residues. V was shortened by 6 bases and J by 3 bases, with 12 bases between the two germline ends. The CDR3 here is CASNTGWDTEAFF. In nucleotides, the CDR3 is TGTGCCAGCAATACAGGGTGGGACACTGAAGCTTTCTTT.

The V call is TRBV4-3, the J call TRBJ2-1; the match to TRBD2 covers 8 bases. Germline CDR1 reads LGHNA; CDR2 reads YSLEER. V was clipped by 2 bases and J by 5 bases; unmatched bases: 8. CDR3 length: 16 residues. The chain's CDR3 is CASSQWGRGADNEQFF. The CDR3 region has the DNA TGCGCCAGCAGCCAATGGGGGCGGGGGGCCGACAATGAGCAGTTCTTC.

This chain joins TRBV19 and TRBJ2-1; tentatively, D is TRBD2 (5 bases). Germline CDR1 and CDR2: LNHDA and SQIVND (reference sequence). The CDR3 spans 12 residues. V lost 6 bases and J lost 6, with 9 bases in between. The CDR3 region is CASRGGFNEQFF. The CDR3 DNA is TGTGCCAGTAGAGGAGGTTTCAATGAGCAGTTCTTC.

In this sample, this clone turned up once. This sequence joins TRBV29-1 and TRBJ1-1, with 9 positions matching TRBD1. The V gene's germline CDR1 is SQVTM and CDR2 ANQGSEA. CDR3 size: 16 residues. With V trimmed by 6 bases and J by 0 bases, 11 bases remained unmatched. The CDR3 DNA is TGCAGCGTCCCTTTACAGGGGGCGGGGGTGAACACTGAAGCTTTCTTT. Residues: CSVPLQGAGVNTEAFF.

This sequence joins TRBV2 and TRBJ1-1; D is unresolved. The germline V and J ends were trimmed by 7 bases and 4 bases, with 10 bases remaining between them. CDR1 SNHLY and CDR2 FYNNEI come from the germline V gene. The CDR3 length is 12 residues. The CDR3 DNA follows: TGTGCCAGCATTCATCACACCACTGAAGCTTTCTTT. Encoded protein: CASIHHTTEAFF.

This chain uses TRBV19 with TRBJ2-7; 9 bases are a match to TRBD1. CDR1 LNHDA and CDR2 SQIVND come from the germline V gene (reference sequence). This CDR3 is 15 amino acids long. V dropped 6 bases and J dropped 3; count of bases not matched to a gene: 9. The CDR3 spells CASSLGQGPYYEQYF. The DNA for the CDR3 is TGTGCCAGTAGCCTGGGACAGGGCCCATACTACGAGCAGTACTTC. The whole variable domain, remainder taken from reference TRBV19 and TRBJ2-7, is DGGITQSPKYLFRKEGQNVTLSCEQNLNHDAMYWYRQDPGQGLRLIYYSQIVNDFQKGDIAEGYSVSREKKESFPLTVTSAQKNPTAFYLCASSLGQGPYYEQYFGPGTRLTVT.

The J gene is TRBJ1-2, the V gene TRBV13, with a possible D match to TRBD1 (5 bases). Germline V lookup: CDR1 PRHDT, CDR2 FYEKMQ (reference sequence). V lost 5 bases and J 3 bases, leaving 13 bases between the germline ends. This CDR3 region has 14 residues. In nucleotides, the CDR3 is TGTGCCAGCAGCGCCGGGGACTTTGACTATGGCTACACCTTC. Encoded protein: CASSAGDFDYGYTF.

The genes are TRBV9 and TRBJ2-5, with D uncertain. There are 15 residues in the CDR3. Germline assignment: CDR1 SGDLS and CDR2 YYNGEE. V was shortened by 3 bases and J by 2 bases, with 14 bases between the two germline ends. CDR3 sequence (DNA): TGTGCCAGCAGCGAGATGGGCACACCACAAGAGACCCAGTACTTC. The encoded protein is CASSEMGTPQETQYF.